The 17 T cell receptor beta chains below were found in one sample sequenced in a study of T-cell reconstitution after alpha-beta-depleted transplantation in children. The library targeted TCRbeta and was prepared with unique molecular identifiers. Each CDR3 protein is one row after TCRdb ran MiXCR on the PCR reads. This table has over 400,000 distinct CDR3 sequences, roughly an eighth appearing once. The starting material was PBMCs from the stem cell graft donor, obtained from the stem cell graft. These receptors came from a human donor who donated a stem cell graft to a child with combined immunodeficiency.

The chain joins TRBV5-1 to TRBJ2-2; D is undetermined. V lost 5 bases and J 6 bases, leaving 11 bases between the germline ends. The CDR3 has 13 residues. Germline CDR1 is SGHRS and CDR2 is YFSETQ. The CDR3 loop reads CASRALESGELFF. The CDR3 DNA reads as TGCGCCAGCAGAGCGCTGGAATCCGGGGAGCTGTTTTTT.

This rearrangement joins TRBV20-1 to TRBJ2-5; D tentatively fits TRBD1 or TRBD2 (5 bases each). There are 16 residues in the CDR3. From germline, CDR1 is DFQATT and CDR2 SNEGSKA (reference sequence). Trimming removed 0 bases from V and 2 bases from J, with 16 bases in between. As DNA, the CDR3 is TGCAGTGCTAGAGATATCCTCTTGGGGGTTCAAGAGACCCAGTACTTC. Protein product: CSARDILLGVQETQYF.

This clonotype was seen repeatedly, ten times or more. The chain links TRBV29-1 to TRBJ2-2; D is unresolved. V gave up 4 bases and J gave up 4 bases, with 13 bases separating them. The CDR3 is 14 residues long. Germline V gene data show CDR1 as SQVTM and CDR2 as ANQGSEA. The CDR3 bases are TGCAGCGTTGTATCGGCAGTGACCACCGGGGAGCTGTTTTTT. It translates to CSVVSAVTTGELFF.

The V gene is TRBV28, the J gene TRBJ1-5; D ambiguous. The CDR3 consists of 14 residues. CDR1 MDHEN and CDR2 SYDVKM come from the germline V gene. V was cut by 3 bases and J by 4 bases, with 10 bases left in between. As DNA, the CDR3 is TGTGCCAGCAGTTTTGGTGGGTTTAATCAGCCCCAGCATTTT. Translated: CASSFGGFNQPQHF.

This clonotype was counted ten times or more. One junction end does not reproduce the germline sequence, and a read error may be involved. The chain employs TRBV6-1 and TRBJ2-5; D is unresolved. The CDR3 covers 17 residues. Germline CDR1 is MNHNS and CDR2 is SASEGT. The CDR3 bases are TGTGCCATCAGTGAAACGCTTGGGCAGACGTACCAAGAGACCCAGTACTTC. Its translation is CAISETLGQTYQETQYF.

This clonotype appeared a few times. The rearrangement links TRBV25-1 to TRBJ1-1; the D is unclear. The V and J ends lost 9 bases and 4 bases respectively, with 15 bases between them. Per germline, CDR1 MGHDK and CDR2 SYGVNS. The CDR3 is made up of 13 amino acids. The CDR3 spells CASTQTRSTEAFF. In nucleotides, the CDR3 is TGTGCCAGTACTCAAACCCGGAGCACTGAAGCTTTCTTT.

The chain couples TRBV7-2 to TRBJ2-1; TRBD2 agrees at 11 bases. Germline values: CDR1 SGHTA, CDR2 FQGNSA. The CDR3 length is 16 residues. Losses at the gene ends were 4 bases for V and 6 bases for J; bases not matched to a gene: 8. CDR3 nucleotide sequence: TGTGCCAGCAGCTCAACTAGCGGGAGTTGGGGCAATGAGCAGTTCTTC. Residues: CASSSTSGSWGNEQFF.

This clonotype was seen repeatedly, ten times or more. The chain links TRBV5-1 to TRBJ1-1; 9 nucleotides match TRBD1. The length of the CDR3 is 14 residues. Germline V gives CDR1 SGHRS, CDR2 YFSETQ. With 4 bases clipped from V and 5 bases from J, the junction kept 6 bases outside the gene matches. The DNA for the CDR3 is TGCGCCAGCAGCCCGGGACAGGGTAGGACTGAAGCTTTCTTT. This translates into CASSPGQGRTEAFF.

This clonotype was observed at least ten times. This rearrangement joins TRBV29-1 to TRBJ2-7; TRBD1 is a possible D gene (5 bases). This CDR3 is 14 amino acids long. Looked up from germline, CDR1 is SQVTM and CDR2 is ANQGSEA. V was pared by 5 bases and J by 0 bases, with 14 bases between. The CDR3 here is CSVSPPDSSYEQYF. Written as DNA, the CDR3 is TGCAGCGTTTCACCTCCCGACAGCTCCTACGAGCAGTACTTC.

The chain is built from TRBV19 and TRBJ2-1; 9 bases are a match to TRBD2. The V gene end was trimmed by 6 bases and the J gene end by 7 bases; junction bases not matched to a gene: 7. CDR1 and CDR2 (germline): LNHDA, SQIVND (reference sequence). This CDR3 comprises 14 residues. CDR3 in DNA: TGTGCCAGTAGCCCTCTTAGCGGGAGTAATGAGCAGTTCTTC. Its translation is CASSPLSGSNEQFF.

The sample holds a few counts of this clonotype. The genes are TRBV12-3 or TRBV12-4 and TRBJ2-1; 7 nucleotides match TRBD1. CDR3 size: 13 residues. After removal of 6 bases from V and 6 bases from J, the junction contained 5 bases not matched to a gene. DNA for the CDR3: TGTGCCAGCAGCAGGGACAGTCGCAATGAGCAGTTCTTC. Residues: CASSRDSRNEQFF.

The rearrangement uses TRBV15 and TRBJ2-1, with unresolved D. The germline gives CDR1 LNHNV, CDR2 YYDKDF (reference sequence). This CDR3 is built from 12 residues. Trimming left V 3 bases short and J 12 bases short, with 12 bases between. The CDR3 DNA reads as TGTGCCACCAGCAGGGCCCCTGGTCGGCAGTTCTTC. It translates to CATSRAPGRQFF.

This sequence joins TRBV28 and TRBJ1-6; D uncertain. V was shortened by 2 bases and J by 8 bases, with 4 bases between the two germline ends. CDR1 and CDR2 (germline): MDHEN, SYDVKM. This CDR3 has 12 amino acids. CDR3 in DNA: TGTGCCAGCAGTTTAACGGATTCACCCCTCCACTTT. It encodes CASSLTDSPLHF.

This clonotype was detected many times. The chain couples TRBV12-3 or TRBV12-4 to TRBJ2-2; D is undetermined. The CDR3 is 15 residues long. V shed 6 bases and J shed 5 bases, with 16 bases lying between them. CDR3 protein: CASSPTRVGTGELFF. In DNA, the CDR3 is TGTGCCAGCAGCCCTACAAGGGTCGGAACCGGGGAGCTGTTTTTT.

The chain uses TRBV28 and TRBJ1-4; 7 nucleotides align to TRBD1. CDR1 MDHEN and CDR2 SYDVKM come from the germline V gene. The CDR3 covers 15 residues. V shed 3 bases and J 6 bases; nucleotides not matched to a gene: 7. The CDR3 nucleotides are TGTGCCAGCAGTTTTGAGGGGGCTGTAGATGAAAAACTGTTTTTT. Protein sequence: CASSFEGAVDEKLFF.

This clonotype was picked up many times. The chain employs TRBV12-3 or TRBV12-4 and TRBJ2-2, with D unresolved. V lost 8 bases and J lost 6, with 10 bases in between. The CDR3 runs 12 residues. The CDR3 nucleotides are TGTGCCAGCTCCCCAAGGGCCGGGGAGCTGTTTTTT. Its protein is CASSPRAGELFF.

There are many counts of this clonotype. CDR3 in DNA: TGTGCCAGCAGCTCCCTCCTGACAGCTACCAATGAGCAGTTCTTC. Residues: CASSSLLTATNEQFF. The chain combines TRBV5-6 with TRBJ2-1, with a possible D match to TRBD1 (5 bases). V gave up 3 bases and J gave up 6 bases, with 16 bases separating them. The CDR3 sequence is 15 residues long. Germline CDR1 and CDR2: SGHDT and YYEEEE.